The clone carrying this TCR beta chain was seen just once. These data belong to a study of blood T cell repertoires in COVID-19. Background on the study: Sources were T cells, B-cell-depleted T cells, or PBMCs; the material itself was cDNA or gDNA.

The data were produced by immunoSEQ multiplex PCR, yet TCRdb's version contains in-frame clones alone and is incomplete. The sample shows around 46,000 clones, 70% to 90% of them seen only once. The Seattle patients joined while their infection was active and were tracked longitudinally afterward. Between the trimmed V and J ends, which lost 2 bases and 5 bases, there was a span of 9 bases. CDR3 length equals 13 residues. This chain links TRBV12-3 or TRBV12-4 with TRBJ1-1; D gene uncertain. Sample: peripheral blood. This sequence originates from a woman over 75 with COVID-19, enrolled during active disease. Written as DNA, the CDR3 is TGTGCCAGCAGTTTAAGAGGTCTGACTGAAGCTTTCTTT. This encodes CASSLRGLTEAFF.